The 25 T cell receptor beta chains given below trace back to one sample, sequenced in a study of blood T cell repertoires in COVID-19. Method: immunoSEQ multiplex PCR; TCRdb's copy keeps in-frame clones and lacks some. Among some 42,000 clones listed, approximately 88% were seen once. The sequencing input was peripheral blood. The receptors derive from a human donor in a cohort sampled during active COVID-19.

This clone has only one observation. This chain links TRBV4-2 with TRBJ2-7; the D gene is possibly TRBD1 (6 bases). Germline assignment: CDR1 LGHNA and CDR2 YNFKEQ. V was shortened by 5 bases and J by 1 base, with 15 bases between the two germline ends. There are 15 residues in the CDR3. CDR3 nucleotides: TGTGCCAGCAGCGCTGGGCCAGGGGAATCCTACGAGCAGTACTTC. Its protein is CASSAGPGESYEQYF.

V is TRBV5-1 and J is TRBJ1-1; 7 nucleotides align to TRBD1. This CDR3 contains 15 residues. The V and J ends lost 2 bases and 3 bases, in that order; junction bases with no gene match: 7. Germline CDR1 is SGHRS and CDR2 is YFSETQ. CDR3 DNA sequence: TGCGCCAGCAGCTTAGGTTGGACAGGCCACACTGAAGCTTTCTTT. Protein: CASSLGWTGHTEAFF.

This clone was found a few times. The rearrangement uses TRBV6-2 or TRBV6-3 and TRBJ1-2; D might be TRBD1 (5 bases). Germline CDR1 reads MNHEY; CDR2 reads SVGEGT. Trimming stripped 0 bases from V and 4 bases from J, with 18 bases between. The CDR3 totals 17 residues. In DNA form, the CDR3 reads TGTGCCAGCAGTTACTCGACTGGACACCAACCATCCTATGGCTACACCTTC. Protein sequence: CASSYSTGHQPSYGYTF.

This clone was recorded once. The DNA for the CDR3 is TGTGCCAGCAGCAGGACTAGCGGGGCCTCCACCGGGGAGCTGTTTTTT. This translates into CASSRTSGASTGELFF. The chain has TRBV5-4 and TRBJ2-2; 12 bases line up with TRBD2. V lost 4 bases, J lost 4 bases, and 5 bases stayed unmatched. Per the germline V gene, CDR1 is SGHNT and CDR2 is YYREEE (reference sequence). The CDR3 loop spans 16 amino acids.

The rearrangement links TRBV29-1 to TRBJ1-6; D possibly corresponds to TRBD1 (5 bases). V dropped 4 bases and J dropped 10 bases, with 14 bases sitting between them. The CDR3 runs to 13 residues. Germline assignment: CDR1 SQVTM and CDR2 ANQGSEA. In DNA, the CDR3 is TGCAGCGTTGTCGTTCAGGGAGGATCACCCCTCCACTTT. Its protein product is CSVVVQGGSPLHF.

The CDR3 nucleotides are TGTGCCTGGAGCTTGGACAGGGGAAACTATGGCTACACCTTC. This translates into CAWSLDRGNYGYTF. This rearrangement joins TRBV30 to TRBJ1-2, with TRBD1 identical over 9 bases. Germline loops: CDR1 GTSNPN, CDR2 SVGIG (reference sequence). The CDR3 totals 14 residues. V shed 3 bases, J shed 2 bases, and the junction held 4 bases outside the gene matches.

In its sample, this clone was seen once. This chain uses TRBV5-1 with TRBJ2-5; a weak D match, TRBD2 (5 bases). The CDR3 sequence is 15 residues long. Trimming pared 0 bases from V and 5 bases from J, leaving 14 bases between. Germline loops: CDR1 SGHRS, CDR2 YFSETQ. This CDR3 reads CASSLANRGKETQYF. The CDR3 DNA follows: TGCGCCAGCAGCTTGGCCAATCGAGGGAAGGAGACCCAGTACTTC.

This clone was observed a handful of times. The chain carries TRBV6-4 and TRBJ2-1; TRBD2 aligns across 11 bases. In germline, CDR1 is MRHNA, CDR2 SNTAGT. With V trimmed by 4 bases and J by 3 bases, 2 bases remained unmatched. CDR3 length equals 15 residues. The CDR3 is CASSVTSGGYNEQFF. DNA of the CDR3: TGTGCCAGCAGTGTAACTAGCGGGGGCTACAATGAGCAGTTCTTC.

The chain recombines TRBV29-1 with TRBJ2-1, with 11 bases fitting TRBD2. The germline V gene has CDR1 SQVTM and CDR2 ANQGSEA. The junction had 19 bases not matched to a gene; V was cut back by 6 bases and J by 0 bases. This CDR3 has 20 residues. The CDR3 DNA reads TGCAGCGTAACCTTCAGGGTCGGACTAGCGGGCTGGAGCTCCTACAATGAGCAGTTCTTC. It is translated as CSVTFRVGLAGWSSYNEQFF.

At least ten counts were recorded for this clone. This chain uses TRBV28 with TRBJ2-7; D possibly corresponds to TRBD2 (6 bases). The CDR3 consists of 13 residues. The germline V and J ends were trimmed by 6 bases and 5 bases, with 14 bases remaining between them. Germline V gene sequence: CDR1 MDHEN, CDR2 SYDVKM. The CDR3 bases are TGTGCCAGCAGCCGCCGGGGGTCCGACGAGCAGTACTTC. Amino acids: CASSRRGSDEQYF.

The genes are TRBV9 and TRBJ1-2; tentatively, D is TRBD1 (6 bases). This CDR3 is built from 15 residues. V dropped 2 bases and J dropped 4 bases, with 15 bases sitting between them. Per the germline V gene, CDR1 is SGDLS and CDR2 is YYNGEE. The CDR3 reads CASSVASGTTYGYTF. In DNA, the CDR3 is TGTGCCAGCAGCGTGGCCTCCGGGACAACCTATGGCTACACCTTC.

V and J are TRBV28 and TRBJ1-2; 7 nucleotides align to TRBD1. Germline assignment: CDR1 MDHEN and CDR2 SYDVKM. The CDR3 has 14 residues. V dropped 5 bases and J dropped 4; count of bases not matched to a gene: 7. The CDR3 nucleotides read TGTGCCAGCAGTACCCCCGGGACAGTCTATGGCTACACCTTC. It is translated as CASSTPGTVYGYTF.

The chain links TRBV5-1 to TRBJ2-3; D is perhaps TRBD1 (5 bases). The CDR3 totals 14 residues. The germline CDR1 and CDR2 sequences are SGHRS and YFSETQ. Trimming stripped 3 bases from V and 6 bases from J, with 14 bases between. CDR3 nucleotide sequence: TGCGCCAGCAGCTCCGACCAGGGTTCGGATACGCAGTATTTT. Translating gives CASSSDQGSDTQYF. The full variable domain, with the rest looked up from reference TRBV5-1 and TRBJ2-3, is KAGVTQTPRYLIKTRGQQVTLSCSPISGHRSVSWYQQTPGQGLQFLFEYFSETQRNKGNFPGRFSGRQFSNSRSEMNVSTLELGDSALYLCASSSDQGSDTQYFGPGTRLTVL.

V is TRBV10-1 and J is TRBJ1-2; D not certain. Looked up from germline, CDR1 is WNHNN and CDR2 is SYGVQD (reference sequence). The CDR3 contains 16 residues. Trimming removed 10 bases from V and 4 bases from J, with 25 bases in between. The CDR3 DNA reads as TGCGCCACCCCCCCGGTGTCCCTCCTTTTTACCTATGGCTACACCTTC. Its protein is CATPPVSLLFTYGYTF.

This clone showed up just once. The genes are TRBV6-6 and TRBJ2-5; 8 positions match TRBD2. Trimming at V came to 3 bases and at J to 9 bases, leaving 15 bases not matched to a gene. The CDR3 runs 16 residues. Germline loops: CDR1 MNHNY, CDR2 SVGAGI (reference sequence). CDR3 sequence: CASSYREGTNTDSQYF. The CDR3 DNA sequence: TGTGCCAGCAGTTATCGGGAGGGGACTAACACGGATTCCCAGTACTTC.

The chain is built from TRBV7-2 and TRBJ1-5; D is unclear. In germline, CDR1 is SGHTA, CDR2 FQGNSA. The ends were cut back, 3 bases at V and 1 base at J, with 7 bases in the middle. CDR3 length equals 14 residues. CDR3 sequence: CASSLGPSNQPQHF. CDR3 nucleotide sequence: TGTGCCAGCAGCTTGGGCCCAAGCAATCAGCCCCAGCATTTT.

The table lists this clone with a count of one. The chain recombines TRBV3-1 (or the pseudogene TRBV3-2) with TRBJ2-5, with D perhaps matching TRBD2 (6 bases). Trimming took off 3 bases at V and 6 bases at J, with 17 bases between the two ends. Germline CDR1 LGHDT, CDR2 YNNKEL (reference sequence). The length of the CDR3 is 15 residues. CDR3 region: CASSHRDLRLKTQYF. In DNA form, the CDR3 reads TGTGCCAGCAGCCATCGGGACTTGCGCCTCAAGACCCAGTACTTC.

In its sample, this clone was seen once. The V gene is TRBV4-1, the J gene TRBJ1-6; no clear D gene. The V gene's germline CDR1 is MGHRA and CDR2 YSYEKL. The germline V and J ends were trimmed by 5 bases and 6 bases, with 14 bases remaining between them. This CDR3 has 15 residues. The CDR3: CASSSSRGTNSPLHF. The CDR3 nucleotides are TGCGCCAGCAGCTCAAGCAGAGGAACTAATTCACCCCTCCACTTT.

This chain joins TRBV5-4 and TRBJ2-1, with 7 bases fitting TRBD1. Germline trimming cut 1 base from V and 6 bases from J; bases unmatched to any gene: 1. The germline gives CDR1 SGHNT, CDR2 YYREEE (reference sequence). The CDR3 length is 13 residues. The CDR3 sequence is CASSLTGANEQFF. The DNA for the CDR3 is TGTGCCAGCAGCTTGACAGGGGCCAATGAGCAGTTCTTC.

The chain's CDR3 is CASSPQGASYEQYF. Written as DNA, the CDR3 is TGTGCCAGCAGTCCTCAGGGGGCGTCTTACGAGCAGTACTTC. The chain links TRBV11-2 to TRBJ2-7; 8 positions agree with TRBD1. V gave up 6 bases and J gave up 4 bases; unmatched junction bases: 8. Looked up from germline, CDR1 is SGHAT and CDR2 is FQNNGV. This CDR3 has 14 residues.

This rearrangement joins TRBV7-3 to TRBJ2-2; D possibly corresponds to TRBD1 (6 bases). V shed 0 bases and J shed 4 bases, with 12 bases lying between them. Germline V gene lookup returns CDR1 SGHTA and CDR2 FQGTGA. The CDR3 loop spans 16 amino acids. CDR3 sequence: CASSLTRGYGTGELFF. The DNA of the CDR3 is TGTGCCAGCAGCTTAACGAGGGGGTACGGCACCGGGGAGCTGTTTTTT.

The rearrangement links TRBV5-4 to TRBJ2-7, with a weak D call TRBD1 (5 bases). The germline V gene has CDR1 SGHNT and CDR2 YYREEE (reference sequence). The CDR3 length is 13 residues. With 2 bases removed from V and 2 bases from J, the gap between germline ends came to 8 bases. The CDR3 spells CASSLGDPYEQYF. The CDR3 nucleotides are TGTGCCAGCAGCTTAGGGGATCCCTACGAGCAGTACTTC. The full variable domain, rest sourced from reference TRBV5-4 and TRBJ2-7, is ETGVTQSPTHLIKTRGQQVTLRCSSQSGHNTVSWYQQALGQGPQFIFQYYREEENGRGNFPPRFSGLQFPNYSSELNVNALELDDSALYLCASSLGDPYEQYFGPGTRLTVT.

The rearrangement joins TRBV15 to TRBJ2-2; D is possibly TRBD1 (6 bases). Germline assignment: CDR1 LNHNV and CDR2 YYDKDF (reference sequence). Deletions cut 0 bases from V and 4 bases from J, with 9 bases between. The CDR3 is made up of 15 amino acids. Here the CDR3 DNA reads TGTGCCACCAGCAGAGACAGGGGCGCCACCGGGGAGCTGTTTTTT. Translating it yields CATSRDRGATGELFF.

The gene calls are TRBV4-2 and TRBJ2-1, with D perhaps TRBD2 (5 bases). Germline CDR1 and CDR2: LGHNA and YNFKEQ. The CDR3 runs to 14 residues. The V end was cut by 3 bases, the J end by 6 bases, with 12 bases between. The CDR3 DNA follows: TGTGCCAGCAGCCAGCTGAGGGCGGCCAATGAGCAGTTCTTC. Its translation: CASSQLRAANEQFF.

The chain couples TRBV9 to TRBJ1-6, with no clear D. In germline, CDR1 is SGDLS, CDR2 YYNGEE. The CDR3 consists of 17 residues. Trimming shortened V by 0 bases and J by 2 bases, and 12 bases separated the two germline ends. The CDR3 sequence is CASSVGAGWPYNSPLHF. CDR3 nucleotides: TGTGCCAGCAGCGTAGGGGCAGGTTGGCCCTATAATTCACCCCTCCACTTT.